What follows are 17 T cell receptor beta chains derived from one specimen sequenced in a study of OX40 agonist ivuxolimab in advanced cancers. The assay was immunoSEQ multiplex PCR, and TCRdb's table has in-frame clones only and misses some. The sample yields about 69,000 clones, roughly nine tenths seen once. The source material was CD4+ or CD8+ T cells sorted from blood, sampled in a trial of the OX40 agonist ivuxolimab. The receptors were sampled from an adult with an advanced solid tumor such as melanoma, head and neck, liver or kidney cancer.

The chain recombines TRBV5-1 with TRBJ2-1; D might be TRBD1 or TRBD2, each matching 6 bases. The CDR3 consists of 14 residues. Germline-derived CDR1 and CDR2 are SGHRS and YFSETQ. The V and J ends lost 0 bases and 7 bases respectively, with 11 bases between them. The CDR3: CASSLVGAGNEQFF. The DNA for the CDR3 is TGCGCCAGCAGCTTGGTGGGGGCGGGAAATGAGCAGTTCTTC.

There are a few counts of this clone. The chain has TRBV18 and TRBJ1-4, with D perhaps matching TRBD1 (5 bases). The germline V gene encodes CDR1 KGHSH and CDR2 LQKENI. The CDR3 length is 13 residues. V was shortened by 4 bases and J by 8 bases, with 11 bases between the two germline ends. The CDR3 sequence is CASSLGETEKLFF. The CDR3 nucleotides read TGTGCCAGCTCACTAGGGGAGACCGAAAAACTGTTTTTT.

J is TRBJ1-1 and V is TRBV18; TRBD1 matches 9 bases. The CDR3 length is 19 residues. Germline-derived CDR1 and CDR2 are KGHSH and LQKENI. The V gene end was trimmed by 1 base and the J gene end by 2 bases; junction bases not matched to a gene: 14. The CDR3 DNA follows: TGTGCCAGCTCACCACGCTCCGGGACAGGGATAGGAGGTAACACTGAAGCTTTCTTT. This codes for CASSPRSGTGIGGNTEAFF.

The chain uses TRBV29-1 and TRBJ2-4; D possibly matches TRBD1 or TRBD2 (6 bases each). The CDR3 covers 12 residues. The germline V gene encodes CDR1 SQVTM and CDR2 ANQGSEA. V was clipped by 4 bases and J by 6 bases, with 10 bases between them. CDR3 in DNA: TGCAGCGTTGTTGAGGGGGGAAACATTCAGTACTTC. Amino acids: CSVVEGGNIQYF. The whole variable domain, remainder taken from reference TRBV29-1 and TRBJ2-4, is SAVISQKPSRDICQRGTSLTIQCQVDSQVTMMFWYRQQPGQSLTLIATANQGSEATYESGFVIDKFPISRPNLTFSTLTVSNMSPEDSSIYLCSVVEGGNIQYFGAGTRLSVL.

The gene calls are TRBV5-1 and TRBJ2-5; D might be TRBD1 or TRBD2, each matching 5 bases. The CDR3 is 13 residues long. The germline CDR1 and CDR2 sequences are SGHRS and YFSETQ. The V end was cut by 4 bases, the J end by 2 bases, with 9 bases between. The CDR3: CASSEGSQETQYF. CDR3 DNA sequence: TGCGCCAGCAGCGAGGGGAGTCAAGAGACCCAGTACTTC. Full variable domain (outside the CDR3, taken from reference TRBV5-1 and TRBJ2-5): KAGVTQTPRYLIKTRGQQVTLSCSPISGHRSVSWYQQTPGQGLQFLFEYFSETQRNKGNFPGRFSGRQFSNSRSEMNVSTLELGDSALYLCASSEGSQETQYFGPGTRLLVL.

This clone was detected once. CDR3 protein: CASRVRTGSYEQYF. CDR3 DNA: TGTGCCAGCAGGGTTAGGACAGGGTCCTACGAGCAGTACTTC. This chain connects TRBV2 to TRBJ2-7; 8 nucleotides line up with TRBD1. The CDR3 length is 14 residues. Germline loops: CDR1 SNHLY, CDR2 FYNNEI. V shed 6 bases and J 1 base; nucleotides not matched to a gene: 5. Combining the CDR3 with reference TRBV2 and TRBJ2-7 gives the whole variable domain EPEVTQTPSHQVTQMGQEVILRCVPISNHLYFYWYRQILGQKVEFLVSFYNNEISEKSEIFDDQFSVERPDGSNFTLKIRSTKLEDSAMYFCASRVRTGSYEQYFGPGTRLTVT.

This chain connects TRBV7-6 to TRBJ1-1; 9 nucleotides match TRBD1. V lost 4 bases to trimming and J lost 7 bases; unmatched junction nucleotides: 13. The CDR3 is 16 amino acids. Germline V gene sequence: CDR1 SGHVS, CDR2 FNYEAQ. The CDR3 bases are TGTGCCAGCAGCTCGAACACCCGGGACAGGGTTGGTGAAGCTTTCTTT. This encodes CASSSNTRDRVGEAFF.

The chain uses TRBV7-2 and TRBJ2-5; perhaps TRBD2 as D (7 bases). The CDR3 loop spans 14 amino acids. V lost 11 bases and J 1 base, leaving 17 bases between the germline ends. Germline CDR1 is SGHTA and CDR2 is FQGNSA. The CDR3 here is CASKGGRIQETQYF. The CDR3 nucleotides are TGTGCCTCAAAGGGGGGGAGGATCCAAGAGACCCAGTACTTC.

The sample holds one count of this clone. The chain uses TRBV11-2 and TRBJ2-7, with 9 bases that match TRBD1. The CDR3 runs to 14 residues. In germline, CDR1 is SGHAT, CDR2 FQNNGV. The trim removed 5 bases at V and 6 bases at J, leaving 8 bases unmatched. CDR3 nucleotides: TGTGCCAGCAGCCCCGACAGGGGGTCTAGCGAGCAGTACTTC. Its translation is CASSPDRGSSEQYF.

V gene TRBV6-5 combines with J gene TRBJ1-5; D perhaps matches TRBD1 (5 bases). CDR3 size: 13 residues. V lost 5 bases, J lost 6 bases, and 11 bases lay in between. The V gene's germline CDR1 is MNHEY and CDR2 SVGAGI. The CDR3 reads CASSRDLGQPQHF. CDR3 sequence (DNA): TGTGCCAGCAGTCGGGACTTGGGTCAGCCCCAGCATTTT.

This clone came up a few times. This chain joins TRBV7-8 and TRBJ1-5, with 8 nucleotides matching TRBD1. This CDR3 region has 15 residues. The J segment lost 6 bases and the V segment lost 6 bases, leaving 10 bases of the junction unmatched. Germline V gene sequence: CDR1 SGHVS, CDR2 FQNEAQ. The DNA of the CDR3 is TGTGCCAGCAGTCAAGGGGCAGGGGGCGGTCAGCCCCAGCATTTT. Amino acids: CASSQGAGGGQPQHF.

The V and J genes are TRBV30 and TRBJ1-2, with no clear D. The V gene's germline CDR1 is GTSNPN and CDR2 SVGIG (reference sequence). V lost 0 bases to trimming and J lost 8 bases, with 7 bases between them. This CDR3 has 11 amino acids. CDR3: CAWSVWEGYTF. CDR3 sequence (DNA): TGTGCCTGGAGTGTTTGGGAAGGCTACACCTTC.

The chain links TRBV5-4 to TRBJ1-2; 7 nucleotides agree with TRBD1. V lost 3 bases and J lost 5; bases outside the gene matches: 7. The CDR3 runs to 14 residues. CDR1 and CDR2 (germline): SGHNT, YYREEE (reference sequence). Here the CDR3 reads CASSSTGAGYGYTF. CDR3 DNA sequence: TGTGCCAGCAGCTCCACAGGGGCGGGGTATGGCTACACCTTC.

This clone was detected a few times. This chain connects TRBV11-2 to TRBJ2-7; 9 nucleotides line up with TRBD1. CDR3 length: 18 amino acids. J was trimmed by 6 bases and V by 3 bases; bases with no gene match: 18. Germline CDR1 and CDR2: SGHAT and FQNNGV. The CDR3 DNA sequence: TGTGCCAGCAGCTTCCCCCCTAGGGGGACAGGGTCTTATCTCGAGCAGTACTTC. This encodes CASSFPPRGTGSYLEQYF.

V usage is TRBV5-4 and J usage is TRBJ1-3, with D unresolved. Germline CDR1 is SGHNT and CDR2 is YYREEE (reference sequence). The V end lost 7 bases, the J end lost 2 bases, and 16 bases lay between the germline ends. The CDR3 spans 15 residues. The CDR3 is CASLNDPNPGNTIYF. The CDR3 bases are TGTGCCAGCCTCAACGATCCAAACCCTGGAAACACCATATATTTT.

In regard to this clone: The same CDR3 also results from other DNA sequences found in this sample. The chain links TRBV5-1 to TRBJ2-1; D is uncertain. Germline V gene sequence: CDR1 SGHRS, CDR2 YFSETQ. The CDR3 length is 16 residues. V was shortened by 0 bases and J by 0 bases, with 10 bases between the two germline ends. The CDR3 DNA sequence: TGCGCCAGCAGCTTGGAAGGGCAGAGCTCCTACAATGAGCAGTTCTTC. This gives the protein CASSLEGQSSYNEQFF.

The chain recombines TRBV5-1 with TRBJ2-2, with TRBD1 matching over 8 bases. This CDR3 is 16 amino acids long. Losses at the gene ends were 2 bases for V and 2 bases for J; bases not matched to a gene: 5. The germline V gene has CDR1 SGHRS and CDR2 YFSETQ. CDR3 in DNA: TGCGCCAGCAGCTTTTTGGCAGGGGGCAACACCGGGGAGCTGTTTTTT. It codes for CASSFLAGGNTGELFF.